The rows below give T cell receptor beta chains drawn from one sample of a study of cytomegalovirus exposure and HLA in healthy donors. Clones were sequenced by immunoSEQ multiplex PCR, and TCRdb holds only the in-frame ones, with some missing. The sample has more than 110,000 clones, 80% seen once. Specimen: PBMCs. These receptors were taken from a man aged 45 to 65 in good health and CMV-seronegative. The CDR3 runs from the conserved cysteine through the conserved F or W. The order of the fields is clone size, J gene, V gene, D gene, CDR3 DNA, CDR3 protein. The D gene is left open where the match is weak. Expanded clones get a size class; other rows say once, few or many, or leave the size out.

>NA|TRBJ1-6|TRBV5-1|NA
TGCGCCAGCAGCTTGTCGCCCGGACAGTCGATTTCACCCCTCCACTTT
CASSLSPGQSISPLHF
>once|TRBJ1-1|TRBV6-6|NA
TGTGCCAGCAGTTACCAGGGCTTAGGGAACACTGAAGCTTTCTTT
CASSYQGLGNTEAFF
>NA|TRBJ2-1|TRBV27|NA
TGTGCCAGCAGCGGGAGAAACAATGAGCAGTTCTTC
CASSGRNNEQFF
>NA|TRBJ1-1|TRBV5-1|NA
TGCGCCAGCAGCGCGCAGACAGGGAACACTGAAGCTTTCTTT
CASSAQTGNTEAFF
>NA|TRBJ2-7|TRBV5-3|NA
TGTGCCAGTTTTGGGGGCAAGTACGAGCAGTACTTC
CASFGGKYEQYF
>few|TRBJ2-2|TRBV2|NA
TGTGCCAGCCTCAGGACAGAGAACACCGGGGAGCTGTTTTTT
CASLRTENTGELFF
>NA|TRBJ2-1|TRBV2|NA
TGTGCCAGCAGTGATAACGGGGGACCAAACTACAATGAGCAGTTCTTC
CASSDNGGPNYNEQFF
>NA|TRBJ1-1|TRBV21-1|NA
TGTGCCAGCACCCCCGAAGGAGTTGGCGCTGAAGCTTTCTTT
CASTPEGVGAEAFF
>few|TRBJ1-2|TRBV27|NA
TGTGCCAGCAGCTTCAGGGGTTACTATGGCTACACCTTC
CASSFRGYYGYTF
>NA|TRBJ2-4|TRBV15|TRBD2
TGTGCCACCAGCAGATCGCCGGGAGGCATTCAGTACTTC
CATSRSPGGIQYF
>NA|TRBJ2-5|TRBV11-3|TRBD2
TGTGCCAGCAGCCAAGTAGCGGGGGGGATGGAGACCCAGTACTTC
CASSQVAGGMETQYF
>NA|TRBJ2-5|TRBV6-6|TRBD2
TGTGCCAGCAGCCACGGGGGGGGTGGAAGGGAAGAGACCCAGTACTTC
CASSHGGGGREETQYF
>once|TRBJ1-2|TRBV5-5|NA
TGTGCCAGCAGCTTGGCCGTTACTAACTATGGCTACACCTTC
CASSLAVTNYGYTF
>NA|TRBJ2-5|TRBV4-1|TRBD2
TGCGCCAGCAGCTCGGACACGGGGGGGTTCGAGACCCAGTACTTC
CASSSDTGGFETQYF
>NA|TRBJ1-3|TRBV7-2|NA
TGTGCCAGCAGCTCTCTGGCTGGTCACGGAAACACCATATATTTT
CASSSLAGHGNTIYF
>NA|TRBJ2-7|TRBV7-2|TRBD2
TGTGCCAGCAGTTACCCTGGGACTAGCGGGGGGTACGAGCAGTACTTC
CASSYPGTSGGYEQYF
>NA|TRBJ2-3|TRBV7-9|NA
TGTGCCAGCAGCTGGGGTAGGGGCGTGTTGGGCACAGATACGCAGTATTTT
CASSWGRGVLGTDTQYF
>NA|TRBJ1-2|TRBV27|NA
TGTGCCAGCAGACCCCCAGGGGCCCTCTATGGCTACACCTTC
CASRPPGALYGYTF
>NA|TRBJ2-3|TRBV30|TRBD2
TGTGCCTGGAAAACTAGCGGGAGTGGGGATACGCAGTATTTT
CAWKTSGSGDTQYF
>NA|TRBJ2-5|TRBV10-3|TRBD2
TGTGCCATCAGCGGACTAGCGGGAGTCCCCCAAGAGACCCAGTACTTC
CAISGLAGVPQETQYF
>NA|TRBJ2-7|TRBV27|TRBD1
TGTGCCAGCAGTTTATGGGGCCCGGGACAGGGAGACTACGAGCAGTACTTC
CASSLWGPGQGDYEQYF
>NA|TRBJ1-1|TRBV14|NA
TGTGCCAGCAGCCTGATAGAAAACACTGAAGCTTTCTTT
CASSLIENTEAFF
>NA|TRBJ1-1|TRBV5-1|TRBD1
TGCGCCAGCAGCTTCGCCCCGGACAGGGGAGGGAGCACTGAAGCTTTCTTT
CASSFAPDRGGSTEAFF
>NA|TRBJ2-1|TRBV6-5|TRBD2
TGTGCCACCTCTAGCGGTAACTCCTACAATGAGCAGTTCTTC
CATSSGNSYNEQFF
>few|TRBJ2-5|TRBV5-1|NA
TGCGCCACCAGAGCGGGCAAAGAGACCCAGTACTTC
CATRAGKETQYF
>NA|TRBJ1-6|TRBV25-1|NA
TGTGCCAGCAGTGCCTCTGGACGGGGGTCGGGAGGGTCACCCCTCCACTTT
CASSASGRGSGGSPLHF
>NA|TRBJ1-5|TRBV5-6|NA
TGTGCCAGCAGCGCTCGACAGGACCGCAATCAGCCCCAGCATTTT
CASSARQDRNQPQHF
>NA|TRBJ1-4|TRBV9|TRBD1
TGTGCCAGCAGCGTCGGACAGGGGGGGACTAATGAAAAACTGTTTTTT
CASSVGQGGTNEKLFF
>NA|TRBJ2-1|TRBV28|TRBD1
TGTGCCAGCAGTACCCTCGGGACAGGCCAACACAATGAGCAGTTCTTC
CASSTLGTGQHNEQFF
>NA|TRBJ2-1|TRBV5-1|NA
TGCGCCAGCAGCTTCCAGGGCTCTCCACCTGAGCAGTTCTTC
CASSFQGSPPEQFF
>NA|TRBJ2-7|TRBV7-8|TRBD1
TGTGCCAGCAGCTCCAAATCCGGGACAGGGGCCTACGAGCAGTACTTC
CASSSKSGTGAYEQYF
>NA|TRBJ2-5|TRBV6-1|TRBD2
TGTGCCAGCCAAAGACTAGCGGGAGGGGCCCAGTACTTC
CASQRLAGGAQYF
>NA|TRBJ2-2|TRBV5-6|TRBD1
TGTGCCAGCAGCTTCTCACAGGGGCACACCGGGGAGCTGTTTTTT
CASSFSQGHTGELFF
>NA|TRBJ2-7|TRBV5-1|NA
TGCGCCAGCAGCTTGGAGGGGTCACCCAGGAACGAGCAGTACTTC
CASSLEGSPRNEQYF
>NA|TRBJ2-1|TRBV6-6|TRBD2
TGTGCCAGCAGTTACTCGATTGGGGCTGGAGGCGGGAGGAGAATCTTC
CASSYSIGAGGGRRIF
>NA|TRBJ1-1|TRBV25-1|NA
TGTGCCAGCAGTGCTACAGGGATGGACCTTCAGTCGAGCACTGAAGCTTTCTTT
CASSATGMDLQSSTEAFF
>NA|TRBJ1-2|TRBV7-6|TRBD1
TGTGCCAGCAGCTTAGTCACAGGGGGCAATGGCTACACCTTC
CASSLVTGGNGYTF
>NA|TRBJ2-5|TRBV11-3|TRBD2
TGTGCCAGCAGTCCCGGACTAGCGGGGGTACAAGAGACCCAGTACTTC
CASSPGLAGVQETQYF
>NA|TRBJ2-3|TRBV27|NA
TGTGCCAGCAGTCCTAGAGCAGGGTACGGCACAGATACGCAGTATTTT
CASSPRAGYGTDTQYF
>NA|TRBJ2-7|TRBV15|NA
TGTGCCACCAGCAGGGAACCGACAGGTCGATCCTACGAGCAGTACTTC
CATSREPTGRSYEQYF